This T cell receptor beta chain was found in a study of glioma-infiltrating T cells after dendritic cell vaccination. Noted time point: after dendritic cell vaccination, including at tumor progression/relapse. Profiled with immunoSEQ multiplex PCR; TCRdb holds only in-frame clones, not every one. In the table there are about 94,000 clones, around 80% of which are singletons. CDR3 size: 13 residues. Deletions cut 3 bases from V and 5 bases from J, with 11 bases between. Germline V lookup: CDR1 SGHRS, CDR2 YFSETQ. This sequence joins TRBV5-1 and TRBJ1-1, with no clear D. The clonotype was recovered from a human donor with glioblastoma. Sequences were derived from blood, sampled after dendritic cell vaccination. As DNA, the CDR3 is TGCGCCAGCAGCTACTTACTGAGGACTGAAGCTTTCTTT. This codes for CASSYLLRTEAFF. The full variable domain, its missing parts supplied by reference TRBV5-1 and TRBJ1-1, is KAGVTQTPRYLIKTRGQQVTLSCSPISGHRSVSWYQQTPGQGLQFLFEYFSETQRNKGNFPGRFSGRQFSNSRSEMNVSTLELGDSALYLCASSYLLRTEAFFGQGTRLTVV.